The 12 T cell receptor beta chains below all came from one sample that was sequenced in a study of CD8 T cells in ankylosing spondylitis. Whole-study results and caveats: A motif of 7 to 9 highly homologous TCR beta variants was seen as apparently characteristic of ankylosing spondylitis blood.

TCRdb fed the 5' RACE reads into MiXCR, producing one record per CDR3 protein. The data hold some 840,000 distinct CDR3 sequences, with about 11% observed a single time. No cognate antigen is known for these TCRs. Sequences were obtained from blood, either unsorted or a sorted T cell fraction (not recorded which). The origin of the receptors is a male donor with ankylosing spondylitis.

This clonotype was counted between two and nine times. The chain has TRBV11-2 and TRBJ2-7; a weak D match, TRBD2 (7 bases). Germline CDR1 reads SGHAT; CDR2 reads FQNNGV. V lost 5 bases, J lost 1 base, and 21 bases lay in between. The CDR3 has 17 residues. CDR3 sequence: CASSHTGPGGLSYEQYF. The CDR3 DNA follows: TGTGCCAGCAGCCACACTGGTCCGGGGGGCCTTTCCTACGAGCAGTACTTC.

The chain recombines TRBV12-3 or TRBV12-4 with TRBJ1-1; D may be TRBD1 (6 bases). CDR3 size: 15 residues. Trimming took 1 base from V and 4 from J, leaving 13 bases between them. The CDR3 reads CASSLGGGRVTEAFF. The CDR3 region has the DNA TGTGCCAGCAGTTTAGGCGGGGGCAGGGTCACTGAAGCTTTCTTT.

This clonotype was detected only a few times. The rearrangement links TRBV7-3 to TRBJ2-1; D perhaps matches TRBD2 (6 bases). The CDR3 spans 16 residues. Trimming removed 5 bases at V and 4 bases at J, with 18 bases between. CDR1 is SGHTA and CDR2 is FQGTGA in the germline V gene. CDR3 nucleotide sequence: TGTGCCAGCAGCCCATCGTCGGGGGTACTATACAATGAGCAGTTCTTC. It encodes CASSPSSGVLYNEQFF.

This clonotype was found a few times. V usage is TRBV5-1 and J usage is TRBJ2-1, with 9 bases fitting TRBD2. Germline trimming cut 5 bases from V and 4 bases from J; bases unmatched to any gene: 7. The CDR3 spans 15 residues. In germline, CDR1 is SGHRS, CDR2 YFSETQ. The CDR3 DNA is TGCGCCAGCAGAGGCGGGGGGGCCTCTTACAATGAGCAGTTCTTC. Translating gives CASRGGGASYNEQFF.

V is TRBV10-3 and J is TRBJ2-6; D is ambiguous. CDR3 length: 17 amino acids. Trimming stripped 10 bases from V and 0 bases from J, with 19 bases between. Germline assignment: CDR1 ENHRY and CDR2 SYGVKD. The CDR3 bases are TGTGCCACCCCGGGCCCGGCATACAGCTCTGGGGCCAACGTCCTGACTTTC. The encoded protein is CATPGPAYSSGANVLTF.

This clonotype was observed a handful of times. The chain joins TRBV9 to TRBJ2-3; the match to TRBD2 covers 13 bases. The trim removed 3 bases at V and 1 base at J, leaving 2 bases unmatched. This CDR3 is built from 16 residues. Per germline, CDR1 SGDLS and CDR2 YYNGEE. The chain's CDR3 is CASSETSGRGTDTQYF. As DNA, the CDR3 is TGTGCCAGCAGCGAAACTAGCGGGAGGGGCACAGATACGCAGTATTTT.

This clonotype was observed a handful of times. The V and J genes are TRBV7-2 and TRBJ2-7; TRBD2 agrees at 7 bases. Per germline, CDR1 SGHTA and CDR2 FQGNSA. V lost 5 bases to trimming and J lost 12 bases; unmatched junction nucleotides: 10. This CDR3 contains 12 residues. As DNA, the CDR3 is TGTGCCAGCAGCAGCCTAGCGGCCCTAAGGTACTTC. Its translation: CASSSLAALRYF. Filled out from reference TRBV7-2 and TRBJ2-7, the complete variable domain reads GAGVSQSPSNKVTEKGKDVELRCDPISGHTALYWYRQSLGQGLEFLIYFQGNSAPDKSGLPSDRFSAERTGGSVSTLTIQRTQQEDSAVYLCASSSLAALRYFGPGTRLTVT.

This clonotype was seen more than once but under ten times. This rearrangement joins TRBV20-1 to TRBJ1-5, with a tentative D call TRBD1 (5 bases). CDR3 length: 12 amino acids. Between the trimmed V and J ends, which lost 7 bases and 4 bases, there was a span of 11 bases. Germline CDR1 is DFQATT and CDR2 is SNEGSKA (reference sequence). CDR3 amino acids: CSGGSGNQPQHF. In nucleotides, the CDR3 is TGCAGTGGGGGCTCCGGAAATCAGCCCCAGCATTTT.

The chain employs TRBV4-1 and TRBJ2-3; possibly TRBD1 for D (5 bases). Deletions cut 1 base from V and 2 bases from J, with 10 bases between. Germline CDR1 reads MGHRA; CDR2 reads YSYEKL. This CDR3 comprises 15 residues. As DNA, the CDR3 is TGCGCCAGCAGCCAAGGGGGCTGGTTCACAGATACGCAGTATTTT. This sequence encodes CASSQGGWFTDTQYF.

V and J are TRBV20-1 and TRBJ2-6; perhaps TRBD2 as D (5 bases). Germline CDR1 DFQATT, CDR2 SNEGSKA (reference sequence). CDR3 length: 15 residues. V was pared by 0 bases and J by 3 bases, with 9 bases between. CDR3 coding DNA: TGCAGTGCTAGAGATTCGGGGAATGGGGCCAACGTCCTGACTTTC. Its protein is CSARDSGNGANVLTF.

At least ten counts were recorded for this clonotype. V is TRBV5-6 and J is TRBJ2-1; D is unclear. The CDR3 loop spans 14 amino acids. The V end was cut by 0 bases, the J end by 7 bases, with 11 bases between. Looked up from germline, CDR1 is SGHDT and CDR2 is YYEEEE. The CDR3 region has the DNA TGTGCCAGCAGCTTGGTGGGATCACGTAATGAGCAGTTCTTC. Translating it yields CASSLVGSRNEQFF.

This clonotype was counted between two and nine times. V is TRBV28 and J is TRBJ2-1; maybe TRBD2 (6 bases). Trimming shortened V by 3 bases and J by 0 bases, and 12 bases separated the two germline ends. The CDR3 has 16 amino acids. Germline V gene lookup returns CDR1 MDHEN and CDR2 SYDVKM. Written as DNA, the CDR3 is TGTGCCAGCAGTTTTGGGGCCGGGAGCTCCTACAATGAGCAGTTCTTC. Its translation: CASSFGAGSSYNEQFF.